One and the same sample provided the 22 T cell receptor beta chains below, sequenced in a study of Ad26.COV2.S vaccination and SARS-CoV-2 variants. Repertoires were generated with immunoSEQ multiplex PCR, while TCRdb's copy carries only in-frame clones and drops some. The sample yields 120,000 to 150,000 clones, roughly 85% seen once. Specimen: peripheral blood, collected after recovery from COVID-19. The source of these receptors is a human donor who had recovered from COVID-19.

This chain links TRBV27 with TRBJ1-1; D is unresolved. Germline values: CDR1 MNHEY, CDR2 SMNVEV (reference sequence). The CDR3 is 13 amino acids. Trimming removed 4 bases at V and 5 bases at J, with 11 bases between. The CDR3 loop reads CASSSDFRTEAFF. The CDR3, as DNA: TGTGCCAGCAGTTCGGACTTTCGGACTGAAGCTTTCTTT.

The chain uses TRBV5-1 and TRBJ2-3; 9 bases match TRBD1. There are 15 residues in the CDR3. From germline, CDR1 is SGHRS and CDR2 YFSETQ. The junction had 4 bases not matched to a gene; V was cut back by 4 bases and J by 1 base. DNA for the CDR3: TGCGCCAGCAGCGGGGGACAGGGCGGCACAGATACGCAGTATTTT. This translates into CASSGGQGGTDTQYF.

The gene calls are TRBV27 and TRBJ2-2, with D tentatively TRBD2 (6 bases). Germline CDR1 and CDR2: MNHEY and SMNVEV (reference sequence). The CDR3 is 17 amino acids. The V and J ends lost 8 bases and 3 bases respectively, with 22 bases between them. CDR3 DNA sequence: TGTGCCAGCCCGTTGCTGCGGGACTCCAGGGACACCGGGGAGCTGTTTTTT. It translates to CASPLLRDSRDTGELFF.

This sequence joins TRBV7-2 and TRBJ1-2, with no clear D. Between the trimmed V and J ends, which lost 1 base and 0 bases, there was a span of 18 bases. CDR3 length equals 18 residues. CDR1 is SGHTA, CDR2 FQGNSA, per germline. CDR3 residues: CASSLEVSAWTSNYGYTF. DNA of the CDR3: TGTGCCAGCAGCTTAGAGGTGTCCGCTTGGACCTCTAACTATGGCTACACCTTC.

The chain uses TRBV9 and TRBJ2-7; TRBD2 matches at 10 bases. In germline, CDR1 is SGDLS, CDR2 YYNGEE. The CDR3 runs 16 residues. Trimming cost V 4 bases and J 3 bases; bases outside gene matches: 10. The CDR3 sequence is CASSPRLAGHLYEQYF. The CDR3 DNA sequence: TGTGCCAGCAGCCCCCGACTAGCGGGCCATCTCTACGAGCAGTACTTC. The entire variable domain, with the rest obtained from reference TRBV9 and TRBJ2-7, is as follows: DSGVTQTPKHLITATGQRVTLRCSPRSGDLSVYWYQQSLDQGLQFLIQYYNGEERAKGNILERFSAQQFPDLHSELNLSSLELGDSALYFCASSPRLAGHLYEQYFGPGTRLTVT.

The V call is TRBV2, the J call TRBJ2-5; 7 positions match TRBD1. V lost 7 bases to trimming and J lost 1 base; unmatched junction nucleotides: 3. The CDR3 is made up of 13 amino acids. The germline V gene encodes CDR1 SNHLY and CDR2 FYNNEI. The CDR3 sequence: CASKRGPQETQYF. The CDR3 coding sequence is TGTGCCAGCAAAAGGGGGCCCCAAGAGACCCAGTACTTC. The full variable domain, its missing parts supplied by reference TRBV2 and TRBJ2-5, is EPEVTQTPSHQVTQMGQEVILRCVPISNHLYFYWYRQILGQKVEFLVSFYNNEISEKSEIFDDQFSVERPDGSNFTLKIRSTKLEDSAMYFCASKRGPQETQYFGPGTRLLVL.

The chain employs TRBV6-2 or TRBV6-3 and TRBJ2-1; D is ambiguous. The germline V gene encodes CDR1 MNHEY and CDR2 SVGEGT. Trimming removed 6 bases at V and 0 bases at J, with 12 bases between. This CDR3 contains 15 residues. The chain's CDR3 is CASSLLAGSYNEQFF. DNA of the CDR3: TGTGCCAGCAGCCTGCTGGCCGGCTCCTACAATGAGCAGTTCTTC.

The rearrangement joins TRBV28 to TRBJ1-6; D might be TRBD1 (6 bases). With 6 bases removed from V and 9 bases from J, the gap between germline ends came to 18 bases. CDR1 and CDR2 (germline): MDHEN, SYDVKM. The CDR3 is 15 amino acids. The CDR3 region has the DNA TGTGCCAGCAGACCTAGCCGGACAGCCATTTCACCCCTCCACTTT. Its translation: CASRPSRTAISPLHF.

V is TRBV27 and J is TRBJ1-5, with a tentative D call TRBD1 (5 bases). V lost 0 bases, J lost 7 bases, and 10 bases lay in between. The germline gives CDR1 MNHEY, CDR2 SMNVEV (reference sequence). The CDR3 spans 14 residues. CDR3 in amino acids: CASSLSQGEQPQHF. CDR3 in DNA: TGTGCCAGCAGTTTATCGCAGGGAGAACAGCCCCAGCATTTT.

The chain recombines TRBV9 with TRBJ1-2, with a tentative D call TRBD1 (5 bases). CDR1 is SGDLS, CDR2 YYNGEE, per germline. The CDR3 has 16 amino acids. V was trimmed by 3 bases and J by 1 base, leaving 16 bases between them. The CDR3 reads CASSEVPGLHNYGYTF. CDR3 nucleotides: TGTGCCAGCAGCGAGGTCCCGGGACTTCATAACTATGGCTACACCTTC.

This sequence joins TRBV11-2 and TRBJ2-1; 11 nucleotides line up with TRBD2. The CDR3 loop spans 15 amino acids. Trimming cost V 6 bases and J 3 bases; bases outside gene matches: 4. CDR1 SGHAT and CDR2 FQNNGV come from the germline V gene. The CDR3 reads CASRMGLADYNEQFF. CDR3 in DNA: TGTGCCAGCAGAATGGGACTAGCGGACTACAATGAGCAGTTCTTC. Variable domain in full (rest from reference TRBV11-2 and TRBJ2-1): EAGVAQSPRYKIIEKRQSVAFWCNPISGHATLYWYQQILGQGPKLLIQFQNNGVVDDSQLPKDRFSAERLKGVDSTLKIQPAKLEDSAVYLCASRMGLADYNEQFFGPGTRLTVL.

V usage is TRBV28 and J usage is TRBJ1-5, with 7 bases lining up with TRBD1. V shed 5 bases, J shed 0 bases, and the junction held 4 bases outside the gene matches. Germline CDR1 and CDR2: MDHEN and SYDVKM. The CDR3 consists of 15 residues. CDR3 DNA: TGTGCCAGCAGTAAAGGACAGGTTAGCAATCAGCCCCAGCATTTT. Protein sequence: CASSKGQVSNQPQHF.

The rearrangement uses TRBV15 and TRBJ2-5, with D uncertain. The germline gives CDR1 LNHNV, CDR2 YYDKDF (reference sequence). This CDR3 comprises 15 residues. V lost 0 bases to trimming and J lost 2 bases, with 10 bases between them. This CDR3 reads CATSRDLPSQETQYF. In nucleotides, the CDR3 is TGTGCCACCAGCAGAGATCTCCCGTCACAAGAGACCCAGTACTTC.

The genes are TRBV7-2 and TRBJ2-7; TRBD1 matches at 8 bases. This CDR3 spans 15 amino acids. Trimming removed 4 bases from V and 4 bases from J; junction bases left unmatched: 9. Germline V CDR1 and CDR2: SGHTA, FQGNSA. CDR3: CASSSRSGGGYEQYF. CDR3 nucleotides: TGTGCCAGCAGCTCCCGGTCAGGGGGCGGATACGAGCAGTACTTC.

The V and J genes are TRBV5-4 and TRBJ2-3, with TRBD1 as a possible D gene (5 bases). V shed 1 base and J shed 4 bases, with 10 bases lying between them. Germline values: CDR1 SGHNT, CDR2 YYREEE (reference sequence). The CDR3 spans 14 residues. The CDR3 loop is CASSLRAGPDTQYF. CDR3 sequence (DNA): TGTGCCAGCAGCTTGAGGGCAGGGCCAGATACGCAGTATTTT.

This chain connects TRBV19 to TRBJ1-1; TRBD1 matches 7 bases. Trimming cost V 6 bases and J 0 bases; bases outside gene matches: 4. Germline V gene lookup returns CDR1 LNHDA and CDR2 SQIVND (reference sequence). This CDR3 spans 14 amino acids. The CDR3 DNA is TGTGCCAGTAGCAGACAGGGCATGAACACTGAAGCTTTCTTT. Amino acids: CASSRQGMNTEAFF.

The chain is built from TRBV5-1 and TRBJ2-7; weak D call: TRBD1 (6 bases). The CDR3 totals 14 residues. Germline loops: CDR1 SGHRS, CDR2 YFSETQ. V gave up 3 bases and J gave up 3 bases, with 13 bases separating them. CDR3 nucleotides: TGCGCCAGCAGCTCCCAGGGGATAGACTACGAGCAGTACTTC. This sequence encodes CASSSQGIDYEQYF. Based on the CDR3 plus reference TRBV5-1 and TRBJ2-7, the full variable domain is KAGVTQTPRYLIKTRGQQVTLSCSPISGHRSVSWYQQTPGQGLQFLFEYFSETQRNKGNFPGRFSGRQFSNSRSEMNVSTLELGDSALYLCASSSQGIDYEQYFGPGTRLTVT.

The chain couples TRBV20-1 to TRBJ2-3; TRBD1 is a possible D gene (6 bases). Germline V lookup: CDR1 DFQATT, CDR2 SNEGSKA (reference sequence). V was pared by 3 bases and J by 0 bases, with 10 bases between. The CDR3 totals 14 residues. The CDR3, as DNA: TGCAGTGCTAGTCGGACAGATAGCACAGATACGCAGTATTTT. It specifies CSASRTDSTDTQYF.

For the CDR3, the DNA is TGTGCCAGCACTAAATCCGGGACTGTCCATTCCTATGGCTACACCTTC. Its protein product is CASTKSGTVHSYGYTF. This sequence joins TRBV27 and TRBJ1-2; TRBD1 is a possible D gene (5 bases). The germline CDR1 and CDR2 sequences are MNHEY and SMNVEV (reference sequence). The V end lost 7 bases, the J end lost 4 bases, and 22 bases lay between the germline ends. The CDR3 consists of 16 residues.

The CDR3 coding sequence is TGTGCCATCAGTGACAAAACTGGGGCCAACGTCCTGACTTTC. This translates into CAISDKTGANVLTF. This chain connects TRBV10-3 to TRBJ2-6, with no clear D. This CDR3 comprises 14 residues. V lost 3 bases and J 2 bases, leaving 5 bases between the germline ends. Per the germline V gene, CDR1 is ENHRY and CDR2 is SYGVKD.

V and J are TRBV7-9 and TRBJ2-2, with a tentative D call TRBD1 (6 bases). The CDR3 sequence is 16 residues long. V shed 5 bases and J shed 3 bases, with 16 bases lying between them. Looked up from germline, CDR1 is SEHNR and CDR2 is FQNEAQ (reference sequence). CDR3 region: CASSLLDQGYTGELFF. The CDR3 DNA sequence: TGTGCCAGCAGCCTCCTAGATCAGGGGTACACCGGGGAGCTGTTTTTT.

The chain recombines TRBV18 with TRBJ2-7; D assignment may be TRBD1 or TRBD2 (5 bases each). The CDR3 has 13 amino acids. Germline V gene data show CDR1 as KGHSH and CDR2 as LQKENI. V was clipped by 5 bases and J by 3 bases, with 11 bases between them. The CDR3 DNA reads as TGTGCCAGCTCAGGGGACGGAAGCTACGAGCAGTACTTC. This gives the protein CASSGDGSYEQYF.